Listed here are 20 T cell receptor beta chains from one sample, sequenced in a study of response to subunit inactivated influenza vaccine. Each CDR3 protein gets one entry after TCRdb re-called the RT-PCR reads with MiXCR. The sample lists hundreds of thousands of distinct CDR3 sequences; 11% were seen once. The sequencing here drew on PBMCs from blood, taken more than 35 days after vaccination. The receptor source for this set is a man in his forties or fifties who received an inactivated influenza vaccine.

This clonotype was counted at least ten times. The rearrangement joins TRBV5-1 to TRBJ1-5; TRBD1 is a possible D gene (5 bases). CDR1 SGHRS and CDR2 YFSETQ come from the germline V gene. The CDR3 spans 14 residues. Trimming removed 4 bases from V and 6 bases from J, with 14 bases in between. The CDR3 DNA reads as TGCGCCAGCAGCCCGGACGGGGGGGGTCAGCCCCAGCATTTT. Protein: CASSPDGGGQPQHF.

As DNA, the CDR3 is TGCGCCAGCAGGATGGGGTGGAACACAGATACGCAGTATTTT. This encodes CASRMGWNTDTQYF. The rearrangement links TRBV5-1 to TRBJ2-3; no clear D. The V and J ends lost 5 bases and 2 bases respectively, with 12 bases between them. The CDR3 runs to 14 residues. Looked up from germline, CDR1 is SGHRS and CDR2 is YFSETQ.

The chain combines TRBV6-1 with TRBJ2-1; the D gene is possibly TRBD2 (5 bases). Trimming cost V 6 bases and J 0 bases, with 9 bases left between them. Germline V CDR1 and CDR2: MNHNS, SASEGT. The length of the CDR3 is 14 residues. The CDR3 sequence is CASSPGISYNEQFF. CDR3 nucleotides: TGTGCCAGCAGCCCCGGGATCTCCTACAATGAGCAGTTCTTC.

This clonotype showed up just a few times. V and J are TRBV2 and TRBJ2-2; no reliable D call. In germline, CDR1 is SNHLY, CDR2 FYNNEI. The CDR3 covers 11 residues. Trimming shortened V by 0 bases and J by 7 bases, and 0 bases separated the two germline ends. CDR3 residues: CASSEAGELFF. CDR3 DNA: TGTGCCAGCAGTGAAGCCGGGGAGCTGTTTTTT.

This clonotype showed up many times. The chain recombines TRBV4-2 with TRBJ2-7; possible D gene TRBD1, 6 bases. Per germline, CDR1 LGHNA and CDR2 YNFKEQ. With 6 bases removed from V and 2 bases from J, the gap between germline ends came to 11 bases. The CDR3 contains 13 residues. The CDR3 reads CASRGAETYEQYF. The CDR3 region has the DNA TGTGCCAGCAGGGGGGCAGAGACCTACGAGCAGTACTTC.

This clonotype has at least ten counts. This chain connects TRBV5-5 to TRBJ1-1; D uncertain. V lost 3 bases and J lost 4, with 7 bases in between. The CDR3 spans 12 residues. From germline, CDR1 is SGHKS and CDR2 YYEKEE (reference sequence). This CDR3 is CASSSIGTEAFF. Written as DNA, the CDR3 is TGTGCCAGCAGCTCCATCGGCACTGAAGCTTTCTTT. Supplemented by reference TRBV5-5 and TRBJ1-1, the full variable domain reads DAGVTQSPTHLIKTRGQQVTLRCSPISGHKSVSWYQQVLGQGPQFIFQYYEKEERGRGNFPDRFSARQFPNYSSELNVNALLLGDSALYLCASSSIGTEAFFGQGTRLTVV.

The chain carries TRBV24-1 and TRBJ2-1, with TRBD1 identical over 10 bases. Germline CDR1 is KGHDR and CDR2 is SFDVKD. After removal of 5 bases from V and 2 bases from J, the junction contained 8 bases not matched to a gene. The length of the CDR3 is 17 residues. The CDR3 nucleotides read TGTGCCACCAGTGTAGTACGGGACAGGGGAACCTACAATGAGCAGTTCTTC. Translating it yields CATSVVRDRGTYNEQFF.

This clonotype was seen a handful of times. CDR3 coding DNA: TGTGCCACAAGGCTTCTAGGAGAAAAACTGTTTTTT. It specifies CATRLLGEKLFF. The V gene is TRBV12-3 or TRBV12-4, the J gene TRBJ1-4, with D uncertain. The V and J ends lost 10 bases and 8 bases respectively, with 14 bases between them. This CDR3 is 12 amino acids long.

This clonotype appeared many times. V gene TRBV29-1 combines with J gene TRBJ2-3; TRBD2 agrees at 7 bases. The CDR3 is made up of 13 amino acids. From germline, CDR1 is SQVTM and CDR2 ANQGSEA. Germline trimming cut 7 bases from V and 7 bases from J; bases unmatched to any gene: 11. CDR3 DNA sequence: TGCAGCGCAAGGACTAGAATGCGGTATACGCAGTATTTT. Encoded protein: CSARTRMRYTQYF.

The CDR3 DNA follows: TGTGCCAGCAGTTTAGTGTCTTCGAGCAATCAGCCCCAGCATTTT. It specifies CASSLVSSSNQPQHF. The chain recombines TRBV12-3 or TRBV12-4 with TRBJ1-5; D remains ambiguous. There are 15 residues in the CDR3. Trimming cost V 1 base and J 1 base, with 8 bases left between them.

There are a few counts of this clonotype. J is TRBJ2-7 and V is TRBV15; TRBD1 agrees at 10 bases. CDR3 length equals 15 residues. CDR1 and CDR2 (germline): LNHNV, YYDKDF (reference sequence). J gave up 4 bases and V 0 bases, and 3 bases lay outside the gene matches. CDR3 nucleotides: TGTGCCACCAGCAGAGACCGGGACAGGGGTTACGAGCAGTACTTC. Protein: CATSRDRDRGYEQYF.

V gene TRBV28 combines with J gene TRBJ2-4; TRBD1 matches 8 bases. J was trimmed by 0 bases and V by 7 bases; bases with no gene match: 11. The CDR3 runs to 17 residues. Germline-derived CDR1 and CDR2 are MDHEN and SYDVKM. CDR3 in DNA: TGTGCCAGCACCCCGGCCCCAGGGGGCTTAGCCAAAAACATTCAGTACTTC. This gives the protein CASTPAPGGLAKNIQYF.

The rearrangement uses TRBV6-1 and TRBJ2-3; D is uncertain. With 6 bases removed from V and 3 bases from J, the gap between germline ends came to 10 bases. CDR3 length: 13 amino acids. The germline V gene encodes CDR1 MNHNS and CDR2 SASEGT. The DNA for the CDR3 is TGTGCCAGCAGGTCTATCCTTACAGATACGCAGTATTTT. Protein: CASRSILTDTQYF.

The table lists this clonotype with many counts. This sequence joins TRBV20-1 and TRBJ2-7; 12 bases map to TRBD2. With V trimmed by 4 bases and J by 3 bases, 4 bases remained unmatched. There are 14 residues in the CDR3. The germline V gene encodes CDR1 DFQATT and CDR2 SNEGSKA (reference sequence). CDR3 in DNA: TGCAGTGCTAAATGGACTAGCGGGATCTACGAGCAGTACTTC. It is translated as CSAKWTSGIYEQYF.

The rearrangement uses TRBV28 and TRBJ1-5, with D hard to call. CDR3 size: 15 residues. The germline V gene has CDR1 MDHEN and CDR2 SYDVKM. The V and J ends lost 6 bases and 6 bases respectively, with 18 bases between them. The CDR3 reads CASSNSGPAGQPQHF. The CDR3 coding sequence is TGTGCCAGCAGCAACTCAGGACCCGCTGGTCAGCCCCAGCATTTT.

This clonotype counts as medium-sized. The CDR3 region has the DNA TGTGCCAGCAGTTTTGCGGTGGGCCAGGGGGAGACCCAGTACTTC. Translation gives CASSFAVGQGETQYF. V is TRBV12-3 or TRBV12-4 and J is TRBJ2-5, with D possibly being TRBD1 (6 bases). V lost 3 bases, J lost 5 bases, and 16 bases lay in between. The CDR3 is 15 residues long.

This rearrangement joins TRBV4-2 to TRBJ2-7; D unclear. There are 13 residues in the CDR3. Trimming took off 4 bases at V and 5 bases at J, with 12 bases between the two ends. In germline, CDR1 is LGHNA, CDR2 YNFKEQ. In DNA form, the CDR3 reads TGTGCCAGCAGCCGACCGCCCCTTCACGAGCAGTACTTC. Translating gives CASSRPPLHEQYF.

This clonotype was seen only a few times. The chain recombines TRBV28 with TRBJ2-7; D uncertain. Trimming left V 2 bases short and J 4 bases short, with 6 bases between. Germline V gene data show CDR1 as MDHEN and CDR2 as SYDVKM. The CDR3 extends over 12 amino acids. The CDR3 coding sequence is TGTGCCAGCAGTTTACTTCATTACGAGCAGTACTTC. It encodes CASSLLHYEQYF.

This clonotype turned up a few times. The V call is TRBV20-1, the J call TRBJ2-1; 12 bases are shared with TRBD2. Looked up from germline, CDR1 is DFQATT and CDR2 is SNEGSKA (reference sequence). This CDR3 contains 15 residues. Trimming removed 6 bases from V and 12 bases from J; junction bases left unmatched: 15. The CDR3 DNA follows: TGCAGTGCCTCAATCTCTAGCGGGAGGGGTGGCGGGCAGTTCTTC. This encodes CSASISSGRGGGQFF.

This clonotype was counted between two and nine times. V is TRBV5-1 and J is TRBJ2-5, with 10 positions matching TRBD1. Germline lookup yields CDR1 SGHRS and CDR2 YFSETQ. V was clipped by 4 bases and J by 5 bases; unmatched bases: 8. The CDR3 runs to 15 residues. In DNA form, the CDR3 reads TGCGCCAGCAGCGACCCGACAGGGGGCGATGAGACCCAGTACTTC. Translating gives CASSDPTGGDETQYF.